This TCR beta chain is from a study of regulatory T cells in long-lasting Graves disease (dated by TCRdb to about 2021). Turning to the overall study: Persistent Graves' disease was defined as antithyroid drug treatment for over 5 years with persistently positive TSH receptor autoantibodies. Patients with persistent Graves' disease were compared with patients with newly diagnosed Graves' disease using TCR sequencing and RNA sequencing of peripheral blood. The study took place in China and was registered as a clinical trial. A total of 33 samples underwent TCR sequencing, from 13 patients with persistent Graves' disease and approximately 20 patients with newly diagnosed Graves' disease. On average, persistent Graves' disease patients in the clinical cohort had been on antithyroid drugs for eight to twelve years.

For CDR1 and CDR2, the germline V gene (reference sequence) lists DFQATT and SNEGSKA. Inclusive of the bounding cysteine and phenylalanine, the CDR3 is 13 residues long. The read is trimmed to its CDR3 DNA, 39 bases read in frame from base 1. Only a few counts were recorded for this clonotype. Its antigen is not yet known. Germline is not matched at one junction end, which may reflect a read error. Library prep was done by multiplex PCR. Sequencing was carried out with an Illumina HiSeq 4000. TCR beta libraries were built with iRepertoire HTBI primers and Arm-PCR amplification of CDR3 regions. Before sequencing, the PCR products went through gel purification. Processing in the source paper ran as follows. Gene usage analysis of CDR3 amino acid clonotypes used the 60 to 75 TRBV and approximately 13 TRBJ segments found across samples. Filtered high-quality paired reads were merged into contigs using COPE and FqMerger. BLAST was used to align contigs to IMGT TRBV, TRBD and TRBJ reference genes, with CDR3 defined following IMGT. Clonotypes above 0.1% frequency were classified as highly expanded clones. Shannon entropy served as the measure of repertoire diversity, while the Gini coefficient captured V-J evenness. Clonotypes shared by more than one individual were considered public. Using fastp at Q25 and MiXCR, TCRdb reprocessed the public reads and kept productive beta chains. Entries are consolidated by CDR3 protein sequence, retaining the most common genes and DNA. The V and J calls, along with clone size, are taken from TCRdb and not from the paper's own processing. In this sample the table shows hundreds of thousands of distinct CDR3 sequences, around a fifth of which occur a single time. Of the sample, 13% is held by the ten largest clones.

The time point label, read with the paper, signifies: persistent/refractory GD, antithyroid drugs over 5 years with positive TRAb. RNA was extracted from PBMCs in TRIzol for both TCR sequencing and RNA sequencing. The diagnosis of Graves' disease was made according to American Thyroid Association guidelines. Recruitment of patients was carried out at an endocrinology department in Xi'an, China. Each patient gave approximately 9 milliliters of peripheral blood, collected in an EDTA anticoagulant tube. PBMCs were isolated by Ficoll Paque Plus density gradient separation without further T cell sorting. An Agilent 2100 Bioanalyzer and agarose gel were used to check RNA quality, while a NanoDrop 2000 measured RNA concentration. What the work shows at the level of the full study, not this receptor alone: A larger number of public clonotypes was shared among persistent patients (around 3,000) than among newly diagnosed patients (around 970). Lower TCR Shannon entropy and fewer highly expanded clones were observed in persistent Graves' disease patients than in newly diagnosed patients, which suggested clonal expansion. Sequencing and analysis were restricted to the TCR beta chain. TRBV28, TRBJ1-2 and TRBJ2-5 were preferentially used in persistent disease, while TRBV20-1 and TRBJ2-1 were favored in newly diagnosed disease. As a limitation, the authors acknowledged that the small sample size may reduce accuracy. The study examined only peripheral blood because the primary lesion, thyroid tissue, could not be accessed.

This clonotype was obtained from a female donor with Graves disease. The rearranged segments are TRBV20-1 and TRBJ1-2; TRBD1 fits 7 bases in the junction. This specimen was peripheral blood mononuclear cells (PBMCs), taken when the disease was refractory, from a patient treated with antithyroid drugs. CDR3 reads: CSVRGGSNYGYTF. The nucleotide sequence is TGCAGTGTTAGAGGGGGCAGTAACTATGGCTACACCTTC.